This TCR beta chain comes out of a study of shared clonotypes between healthy human individuals. For the study at large: Used for every donor were three CD4 naive, three CD4 memory, two CD8 naive and one CD8 memory plate. Study-level findings and limits: With few donors, the genetic and exposure-history diversity represented was limited.

Assay execution took place at the deep level. Each subset's genomic DNA was shared equally among a number of immunoSEQ plates. The assay was immunoSEQ multiplex PCR, and TCRdb's table has in-frame clones only and misses some. Of around 2,000,000 clones in the sample, 85% to 95% were seen once. Selected positively for CCR7 and CD45RO-negative, naive CD8 cells excluded terminally differentiated effector memory CD45RA+ cells. For this clone: Its antigen is currently unknown.

Germline lookup yields CDR1 WNHNN and CDR2 SYGVQD (reference sequence). This CDR3 has 17 amino acids. The ends were cut back, 6 bases at V and 0 bases at J, with 18 bases in the middle. V and J are TRBV10-1 and TRBJ1-5; D is ambiguous. Sequenced sample: naive CD8+ T cells sorted from blood. The receptor was derived from a young man in good health. The CDR3 is CASRWGTAGYSNQPQHF. As DNA, the CDR3 is TGCGCCAGCAGGTGGGGAACAGCGGGCTATAGCAATCAGCCCCAGCATTTT.